This record covers a single T cell receptor beta chain. The data derive from a study of T cell responses to AZD1222 COVID-19 vaccine. Libraries were prepared by immunoSEQ multiplex PCR; TCRdb keeps only in-frame clonotypes and omits some of them. The sample yields about 110,000 clones, roughly 87% seen once. This CDR3 is built from 17 residues. J was trimmed by 4 bases and V by 2 bases; bases with no gene match: 3. CDR1 MDHEN and CDR2 SYDVKM come from the germline V gene. V and J are TRBV28 and TRBJ2-2, with 14 positions matching TRBD2. This clonotype was obtained from an adult who received the AZD1222 COVID-19 vaccine. The specimen was peripheral blood, collected 28 days after the second AZD1222 dose. The CDR3 reads CASSLTGLAGVTGELFF. The CDR3 nucleotides are TGTGCCAGCAGTTTAACGGGACTAGCGGGAGTCACCGGGGAGCTGTTTTTT. Full variable domain (outside the CDR3, taken from reference TRBV28 and TRBJ2-2): DVKVTQSSRYLVKRTGEKVFLECVQDMDHENMFWYRQDPGLGLRLIYFSYDVKMKEKGDIPEGYSVSREKKERFSLILESASTNQTSMYLCASSLTGLAGVTGELFFGEGSRLTVL.